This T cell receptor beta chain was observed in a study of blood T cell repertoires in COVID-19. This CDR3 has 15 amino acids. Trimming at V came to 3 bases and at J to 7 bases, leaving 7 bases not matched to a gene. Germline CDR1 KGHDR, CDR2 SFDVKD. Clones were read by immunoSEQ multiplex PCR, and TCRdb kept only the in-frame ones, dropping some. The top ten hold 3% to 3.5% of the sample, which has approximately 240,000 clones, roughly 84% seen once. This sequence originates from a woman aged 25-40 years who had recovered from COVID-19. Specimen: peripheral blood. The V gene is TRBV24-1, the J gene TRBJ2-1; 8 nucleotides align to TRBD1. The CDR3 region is CATSDAGGARNEQFF. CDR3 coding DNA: TGTGCCACCAGTGATGCAGGGGGCGCGAGAAATGAGCAGTTCTTC.